This T cell receptor (beta chain) was captured in a study of blood T cell repertoires in COVID-19. Profiling relied on immunoSEQ multiplex PCR, and the TCRdb table lists in-frame clones only, not all of them. In the table there are about 170,000 clones, 89% of which are singletons. The V segment lost 6 bases and the J segment 7 bases; nucleotides outside the gene matches: 15. Germline assignment: CDR1 LNHDA and CDR2 SQIVND (reference sequence). The CDR3 covers 16 residues. The clonotype was recovered from a woman between 18 and 29 years old who had recovered from COVID-19. The chain joins TRBV19 to TRBJ2-1, with 7 bases matching TRBD1. The specimen was PBMCs or T cells enriched from blood (not recorded which). CDR3 nucleotides: TGTGCCAGTAGCCTGACAGGGATTGGATGGGCAAATGAGCAGTTCTTC. The encoded protein is CASSLTGIGWANEQFF. The variable domain in full, completed from reference TRBV19 and TRBJ2-1, reads DGGITQSPKYLFRKEGQNVTLSCEQNLNHDAMYWYRQDPGQGLRLIYYSQIVNDFQKGDIAEGYSVSREKKESFPLTVTSAQKNPTAFYLCASSLTGIGWANEQFFGPGTRLTVL.